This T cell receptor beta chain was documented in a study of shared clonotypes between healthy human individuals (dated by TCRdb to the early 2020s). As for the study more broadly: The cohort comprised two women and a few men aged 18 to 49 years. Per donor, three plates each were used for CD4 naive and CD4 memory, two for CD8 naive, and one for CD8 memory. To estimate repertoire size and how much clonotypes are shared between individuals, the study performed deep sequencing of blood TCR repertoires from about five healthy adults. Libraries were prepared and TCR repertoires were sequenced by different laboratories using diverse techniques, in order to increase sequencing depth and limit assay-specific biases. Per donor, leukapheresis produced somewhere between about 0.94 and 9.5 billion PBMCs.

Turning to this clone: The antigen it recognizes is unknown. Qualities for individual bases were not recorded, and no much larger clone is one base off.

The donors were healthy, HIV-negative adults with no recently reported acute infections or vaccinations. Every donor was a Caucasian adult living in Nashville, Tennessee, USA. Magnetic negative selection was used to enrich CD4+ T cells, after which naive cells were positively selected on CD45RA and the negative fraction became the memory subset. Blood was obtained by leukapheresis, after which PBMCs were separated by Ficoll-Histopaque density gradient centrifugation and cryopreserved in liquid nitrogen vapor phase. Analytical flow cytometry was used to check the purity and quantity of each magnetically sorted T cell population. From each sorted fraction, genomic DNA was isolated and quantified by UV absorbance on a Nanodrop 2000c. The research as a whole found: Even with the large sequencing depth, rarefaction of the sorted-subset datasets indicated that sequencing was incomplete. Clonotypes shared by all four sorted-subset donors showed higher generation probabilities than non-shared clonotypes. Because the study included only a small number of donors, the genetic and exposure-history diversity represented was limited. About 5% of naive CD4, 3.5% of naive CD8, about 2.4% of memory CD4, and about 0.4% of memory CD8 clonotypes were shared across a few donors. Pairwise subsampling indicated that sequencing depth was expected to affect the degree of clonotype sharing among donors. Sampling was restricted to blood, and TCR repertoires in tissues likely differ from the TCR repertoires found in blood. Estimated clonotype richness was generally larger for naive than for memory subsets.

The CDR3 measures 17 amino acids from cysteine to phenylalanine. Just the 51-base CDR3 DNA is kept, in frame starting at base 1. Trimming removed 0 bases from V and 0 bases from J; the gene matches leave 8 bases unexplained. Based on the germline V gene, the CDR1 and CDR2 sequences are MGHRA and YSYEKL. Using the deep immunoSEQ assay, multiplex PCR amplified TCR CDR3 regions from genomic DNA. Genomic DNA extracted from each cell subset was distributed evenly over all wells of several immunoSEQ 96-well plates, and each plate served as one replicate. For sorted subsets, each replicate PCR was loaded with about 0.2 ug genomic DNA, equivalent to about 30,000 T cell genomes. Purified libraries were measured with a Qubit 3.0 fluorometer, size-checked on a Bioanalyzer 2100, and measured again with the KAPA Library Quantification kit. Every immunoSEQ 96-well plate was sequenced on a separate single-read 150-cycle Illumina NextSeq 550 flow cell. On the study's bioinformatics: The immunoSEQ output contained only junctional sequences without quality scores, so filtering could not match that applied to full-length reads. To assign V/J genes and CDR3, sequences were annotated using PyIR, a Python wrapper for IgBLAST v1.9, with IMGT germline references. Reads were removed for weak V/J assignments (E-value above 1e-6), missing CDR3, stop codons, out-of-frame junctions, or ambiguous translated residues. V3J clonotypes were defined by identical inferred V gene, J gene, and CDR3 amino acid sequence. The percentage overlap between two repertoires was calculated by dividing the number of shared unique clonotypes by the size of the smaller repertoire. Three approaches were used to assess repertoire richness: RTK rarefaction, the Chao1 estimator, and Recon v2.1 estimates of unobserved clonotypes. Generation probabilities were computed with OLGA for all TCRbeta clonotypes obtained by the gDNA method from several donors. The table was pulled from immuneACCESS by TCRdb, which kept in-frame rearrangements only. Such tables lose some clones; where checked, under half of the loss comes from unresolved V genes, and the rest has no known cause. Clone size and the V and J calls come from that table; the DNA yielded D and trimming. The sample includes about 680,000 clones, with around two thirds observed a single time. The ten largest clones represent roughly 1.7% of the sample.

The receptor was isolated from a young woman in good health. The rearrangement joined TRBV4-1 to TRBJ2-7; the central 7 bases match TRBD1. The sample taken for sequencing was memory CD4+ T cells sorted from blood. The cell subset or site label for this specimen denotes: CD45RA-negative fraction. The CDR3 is CASSQDLSRGSSYEQYF. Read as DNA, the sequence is TGCGCCAGCAGCCAAGATTTATCCAGGGGGTCCTCCTACGAGCAGTACTTC.